This entry features one T cell receptor beta chain sequence. This specimen comes from a study of blood T cell repertoires in COVID-19. Study in general: The samples span acute and convalescent COVID-19 from the United States, Italy and Spain.

This CDR3 contains 16 residues. Trimming pared 3 bases from V and 0 bases from J, leaving 11 bases between. The V gene's germline CDR1 is MGHRA and CDR2 YSYEKL. Libraries were prepared by immunoSEQ multiplex PCR; TCRdb keeps only in-frame clonotypes and omits some of them. The data show 310,000 or so clones, with around 90% seen just once and more than 8.5% held by the top ten. The genes are TRBV4-1 and TRBJ2-2; no firm D call. The receptor was isolated from a woman between 18 and 30 years old who had recovered from COVID-19. Sequencing was performed on PBMCs or T cells enriched from blood (not recorded which). Here the CDR3 reads CASSHVSFANTGELFF. The CDR3 nucleotides read TGCGCCAGCAGCCACGTCTCGTTCGCGAACACCGGGGAGCTGTTTTTT.